Below, one T cell receptor beta chain is given with its context. Its antigen remains undetermined. One base away there is no much larger clone; base qualities are not given. This specimen belongs to a study of blood T cell repertoires in COVID-19 (TCRdb year 2020). For the study in its entirety: Collaborator samples came from the United States, Italy and Spain and covered acute and convalescent phases of COVID-19. The prospective study material was composed of cDNA or gDNA derived from T cells, B-cell-depleted T cells, or PBMCs. Deeply sampled blood TCRbeta repertoires from subjects exposed to, actively infected with, or recovered from COVID-19 were included in the dataset. A freely available public database, intended as a resource for researchers studying the immune response to SARS-CoV-2, is where the repertoires were released. The samples were drawn from the first 160 participants of the ongoing ImmuneRACE study and from 1,200 or so subjects provided by 6 global collaborators. Sample metadata almost always included a de-identified subject ID, COVID-19 status, age in years and sex. Where HLA class I and class II types were available, the types were taken from metadata supplied by the sample provider, not from assay-based typing. General conclusions and limits of the study: How much clinical and demographic metadata was included differed by source and by participant, and the metadata was provided uncurated.

The immunoSEQ Assay, a bias-controlled multiplex PCR, was used to amplify TCRbeta CDR3 regions from genomic DNA. In the authors' own workflow: Within the assay, amplification of reference gene primers was used to estimate how many nucleated cells each sample contained. Sequence reads were collapsed and filtered to measure the absolute abundance of every unique TCRbeta CDR3 rearrangement. For each sample, productive Simpson clonality was calculated as the square root of Simpson's diversity index across productive rearrangements. Sourced from immuneACCESS, this table was stored by TCRdb with only in-frame sequences that have V and J called. A share of the clones is absent; for the studies checked, an unresolved V gene accounts for under half, and the remainder has no known explanation. V, J and clone size are taken as reported in that table, and D and trimming were inferred from the DNA itself. Counted in this sample were 150,000 to 200,000 clones; approximately 95% of them appeared once. The ten largest clones add up to approximately 4.6% of the sample.

The collaborating institutions used their own protocols to collect whole blood in K2EDTA tubes. For TCRbeta analysis, collaborators shipped samples as frozen whole blood, isolated PBMCs, or DNA extracted from either of those sample types. Measured from the cysteine to the phenylalanine, the CDR3 is 16 residues long. Of all the DNA, just the CDR3 is kept, 48 bases in frame from base 1. V loses 5 bases at its end and J loses 5 bases; junction bases beyond the gene matches: 11. Based on the germline V gene, the CDR1 and CDR2 sequences are MDHEN and SYDVKM. The chain uses TRBV28 and TRBJ1-2; 10 bases in the junction line up with TRBD1. Sequenced material: peripheral blood. This receptor was identified in a woman in her forties or fifties with acute or convalescent COVID-19. The CDR3 reads CASSPSGTGEAYGYTF. The DNA sequence is given as TGTGCCAGCAGTCCTAGTGGGACAGGGGAAGCGTATGGCTACACCTTC.